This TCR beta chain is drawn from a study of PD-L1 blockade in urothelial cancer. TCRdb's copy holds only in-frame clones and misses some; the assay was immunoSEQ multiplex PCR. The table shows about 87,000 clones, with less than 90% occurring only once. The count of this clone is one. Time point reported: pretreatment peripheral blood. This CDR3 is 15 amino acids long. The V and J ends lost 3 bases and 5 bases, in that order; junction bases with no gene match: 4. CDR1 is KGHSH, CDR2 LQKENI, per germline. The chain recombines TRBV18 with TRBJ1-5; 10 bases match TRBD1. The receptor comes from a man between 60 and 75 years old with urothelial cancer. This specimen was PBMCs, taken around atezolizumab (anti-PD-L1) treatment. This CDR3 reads CASSPSTGGYQPQHF. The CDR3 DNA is TGTGCCAGCTCACCGTCGACAGGGGGCTATCAGCCCCAGCATTTT.